The T cell receptor beta chain described here comes from a study of blood T cell repertoires in COVID-19. Looking at the study overall: PBMCs, B-cell-depleted T cells, or T cells provided the cDNA or gDNA that made up the material.

The CDR3 has 15 amino acids. V gave up 2 bases and J gave up 4 bases; unmatched junction bases: 4. In germline, CDR1 is SGHAT, CDR2 FQNNGV. This table comes from immunoSEQ multiplex PCR, and its TCRdb copy is limited to in-frame clones, with some not included. The sample yields about 130,000 clones, approximately 77% seen once. The sample comprised peripheral blood. The sequence was collected from a man at least 80 years old with acute or convalescent COVID-19. The V and J genes are TRBV11-2 and TRBJ2-7, with 11 bases that match TRBD1. The CDR3 DNA is TGTGCCAGCAGCTTATCAGGGACAGGGGGGTACGAGCAGTACTTC. Its translation is CASSLSGTGGYEQYF.